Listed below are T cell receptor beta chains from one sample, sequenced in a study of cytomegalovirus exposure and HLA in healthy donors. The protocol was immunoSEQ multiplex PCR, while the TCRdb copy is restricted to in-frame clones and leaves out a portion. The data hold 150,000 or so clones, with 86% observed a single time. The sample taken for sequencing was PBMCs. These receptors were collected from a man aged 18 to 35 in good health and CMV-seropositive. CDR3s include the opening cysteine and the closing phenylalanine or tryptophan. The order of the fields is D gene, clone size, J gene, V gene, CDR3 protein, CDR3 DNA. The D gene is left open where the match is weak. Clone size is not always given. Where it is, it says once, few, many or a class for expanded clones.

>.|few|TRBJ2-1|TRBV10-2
CASSVGQSSKSEQFF
TGCGCCAGCAGTGTGGGGCAGAGCTCTAAGAGTGAGCAGTTCTTC
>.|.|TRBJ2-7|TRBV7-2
CASNRLSSLGYEQYF
TGTGCCAGCAACCGTTTGTCTAGTCTGGGTTACGAGCAGTACTTC
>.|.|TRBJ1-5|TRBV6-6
CASSYQGSQPQHF
TGTGCCAGCAGTTACCAGGGTTCACAGCCCCAGCATTTT
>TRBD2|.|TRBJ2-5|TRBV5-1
CASSLTLAGFQETQYF
TGCGCCAGCAGCCTCACACTAGCGGGGTTCCAAGAGACCCAGTACTTC
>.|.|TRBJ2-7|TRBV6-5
CASSLGFGQTYEQYF
TGTGCCAGCAGCCTAGGATTTGGCCAGACCTACGAGCAGTACTTC
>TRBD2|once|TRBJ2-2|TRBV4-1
CASSQTGGPNTGELFF
TGCGCCAGCAGCCAGACGGGAGGCCCGAACACCGGGGAGCTGTTTTTT
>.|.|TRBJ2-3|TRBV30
CAFSRGGPTDTQYF
TGTGCCTTCTCTAGGGGGGGCCCCACAGATACGCAGTATTTT
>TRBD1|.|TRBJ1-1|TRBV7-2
CASRQQGAGTEAFF
TGTGCCAGCCGGCAACAGGGGGCGGGGACTGAAGCTTTCTTT
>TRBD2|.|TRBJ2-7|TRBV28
CASSPAGTSYEQYF
TGTGCCAGCAGTCCCGCCGGGACTAGCTACGAGCAGTACTTC
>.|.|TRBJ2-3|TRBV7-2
CASSLGNGGGTDTQYF
TGTGCCAGCAGCTTAGGAAACGGGGGAGGCACAGATACGCAGTATTTT
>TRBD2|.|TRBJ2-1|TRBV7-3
CASSLTSGLAGDNEQFF
TGTGCCAGCAGCTTAACCTCCGGACTAGCGGGAGACAATGAGCAGTTCTTC
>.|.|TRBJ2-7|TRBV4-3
CASSYNRERYEQYF
TGCGCCAGCAGCTATAACAGGGAACGCTACGAGCAGTACTTC
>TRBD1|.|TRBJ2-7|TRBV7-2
CASSLGQGIYEQYF
TGTGCCAGCAGCTTAGGACAGGGAATCTACGAGCAGTACTTC
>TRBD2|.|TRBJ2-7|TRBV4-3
CASSQVWGGLSYEQYF
TGCGCCAGCAGCCAGGTCTGGGGGGGTCTCTCCTACGAGCAGTACTTC
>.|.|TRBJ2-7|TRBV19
CASSIGASVYEQYF
TGTGCCAGTAGTATAGGGGCCAGTGTTTACGAGCAGTACTTC
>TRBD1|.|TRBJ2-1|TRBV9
CASSDRDRVNEQFF
TGTGCCAGCAGCGACCGGGACAGGGTTAATGAGCAGTTCTTC
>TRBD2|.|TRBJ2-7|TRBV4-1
CASSQAGTSGSREQYF
TGCGCCAGCAGCCAAGCCGGGACTAGCGGGAGTCGAGAGCAGTACTTC
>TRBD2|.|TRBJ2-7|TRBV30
CAWAGGFGRLEQYF
TGTGCCTGGGCCGGGGGGTTTGGACGCCTCGAGCAGTACTTC
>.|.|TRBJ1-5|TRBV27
CASSLSGPWNQPQHF
TGTGCCAGCAGTTTAAGCGGACCATGGAATCAGCCCCAGCATTTT
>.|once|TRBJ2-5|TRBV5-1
CASSPFFEGVAQYF
TGCGCCAGCAGCCCTTTCTTTGAGGGAGTGGCCCAGTACTTC
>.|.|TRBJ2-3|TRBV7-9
CASSRGTVSSSTDTQYF
TGTGCCAGCAGCCGGGGGACAGTTTCCTCTAGCACAGATACGCAGTATTTT
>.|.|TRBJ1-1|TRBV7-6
CASSLAPQWGGTEAFF
TGTGCCAGCAGCTTAGCTCCCCAGTGGGGGGGCACTGAAGCTTTCTTT
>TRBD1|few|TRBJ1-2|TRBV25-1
CASRDDRGYGYTF
TGTGCCAGCAGAGATGACAGGGGCTATGGCTACACCTTC
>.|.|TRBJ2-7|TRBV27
CASSPSLGSSYEQYF
TGTGCCAGCAGTCCCTCGCTAGGGAGCTCCTACGAGCAGTACTTC
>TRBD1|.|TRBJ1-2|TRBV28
CASSYDRVNYGYTF
TGTGCCAGCAGTTACGACAGGGTTAACTATGGCTACACCTTC
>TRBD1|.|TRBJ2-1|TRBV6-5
CASSYGQGFIDEQFF
TGTGCCAGCAGTTACGGACAGGGTTTTATCGATGAGCAGTTCTTC
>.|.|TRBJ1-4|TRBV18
CASSDSLNEKLFF
TGTGCCAGCTCGGACAGTCTTAATGAAAAACTGTTTTTT
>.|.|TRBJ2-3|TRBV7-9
CASIRKGADTQYF
TGTGCCAGCATTCGGAAGGGGGCAGATACGCAGTATTTT
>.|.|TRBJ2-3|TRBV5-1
CASSFVSGVTDTQYF
TGCGCCAGCAGCTTCGTATCAGGGGTAACAGATACGCAGTATTTT
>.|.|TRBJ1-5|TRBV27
CASSPGQTSQPQHF
TGTGCCAGCAGTCCCGGACAGACGAGTCAGCCCCAGCATTTT
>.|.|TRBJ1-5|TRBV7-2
CASSLQGYGQPQHF
TGTGCCAGCAGCTTACAGGGGTACGGACAGCCCCAGCATTTT
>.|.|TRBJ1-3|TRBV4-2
CASSQATASGNTIYF
TGTGCCAGCAGCCAAGCTACAGCCTCTGGAAACACCATATATTTT
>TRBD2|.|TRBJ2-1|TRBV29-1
CSVEVGGSGQFTYNEQFF
TGCAGCGTTGAAGTGGGAGGGTCGGGCCAATTTACCTACAATGAGCAGTTCTTC
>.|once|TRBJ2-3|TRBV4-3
CASSQGGGGGDTQYF
TGCGCCAGCAGCCAAGGGGGAGGGGGAGGGGATACGCAGTATTTT
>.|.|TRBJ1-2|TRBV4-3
CASSQDLQGGYTF
TGCGCCAGCAGCCAAGATCTTCAGGGTGGCTACACCTTC
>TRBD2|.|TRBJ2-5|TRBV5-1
CASSLGGVSSGEETQYF
TGCGCCAGCAGCTTGGGAGGGGTTTCTAGCGGGGAAGAGACCCAGTACTTC
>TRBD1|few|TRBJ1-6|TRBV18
CASSPPRQGVNNSPLHF
TGTGCCAGCTCACCACCTCGACAGGGGGTTAATAATTCACCCCTCCACTTT
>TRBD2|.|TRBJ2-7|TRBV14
CASSQERKTSGRYEQYF
TGTGCCAGCAGCCAAGAAAGGAAGACTAGCGGACGCTACGAGCAGTACTTC
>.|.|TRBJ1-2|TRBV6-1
CASSRAGNYGYTF
TGTGCCAGCTCGAGGGCGGGTAACTATGGCTACACCTTC
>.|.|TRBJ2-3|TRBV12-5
CASKQGTDTQYF
TGTGCTAGTAAACAGGGCACAGATACGCAGTATTTT
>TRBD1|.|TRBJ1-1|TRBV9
CASSKAGTENTEAFF
TGTGCCAGCAGCAAGGCCGGGACAGAGAACACTGAAGCTTTCTTT
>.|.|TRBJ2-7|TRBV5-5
CASSPGTYYEQYF
TGTGCCAGCAGCCCGGGGACATACTACGAGCAGTACTTC
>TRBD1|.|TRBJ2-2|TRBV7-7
CASSPQGAYTGELFF
TGTGCCAGCAGCCCACAGGGGGCCTACACCGGGGAGCTGTTTTTT
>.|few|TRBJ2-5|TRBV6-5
CASSYSTGWETQYF
TGTGCCAGCAGTTACTCCACAGGGTGGGAGACCCAGTACTTC
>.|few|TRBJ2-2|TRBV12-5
CASGAGQQGIGELFF
TGTGCTAGTGGTGCCGGACAGCAGGGGATCGGGGAGCTGTTTTTT